Each of the 2 T cell receptor beta chains below was sequenced from the same sample in a study of STAT5B mutations in CD4+ large granular lymphocyte leukemia. Profiling relied on immunoSEQ multiplex PCR, and the TCRdb table lists in-frame clones only, not all of them. The repertoire holds about 32,000 clones, with about two thirds as singletons. Material for sequencing was CD4+ T cells from blood buffy coats. The source is a human donor in good health.

The CDR3 is CASSQGGRAFYEQYF. Written as DNA, the CDR3 is TGCGCCAGCAGCCAAGGAGGCAGGGCGTTCTACGAGCAGTACTTC. The chain recombines TRBV4-1 with TRBJ2-7; TRBD1 might be the D (5 bases). The V gene's germline CDR1 is MGHRA and CDR2 YSYEKL. Trimming pared 1 base from V and 3 bases from J, leaving 13 bases between. The CDR3 length is 15 residues.

The chain combines TRBV28 with TRBJ2-7, with D perhaps TRBD2 (6 bases). The V end lost 5 bases, the J end lost 2 bases, and 19 bases lay between the germline ends. Germline V gives CDR1 MDHEN, CDR2 SYDVKM. The length of the CDR3 is 16 residues. Here the CDR3 DNA reads TGTGCCAGCAGTAATTGGGGGGACGGGTCCACCTACGAGCAGTACTTC. Protein sequence: CASSNWGDGSTYEQYF.